The 14 T cell receptor beta chains in this list originate from one sample, sequenced in a study of blood T cell repertoires in COVID-19. Assay used: immunoSEQ multiplex PCR; TCRdb lists only in-frame clones, some missing. Of about 250,000 clones listed, 80% to 90% are singletons. Input material: peripheral blood. These receptors were taken from a woman aged 40 to 49 who had recovered from COVID-19.

This chain uses TRBV9 with TRBJ1-2, with 7 bases aligning to TRBD1. The germline V gene has CDR1 SGDLS and CDR2 YYNGEE. V lost 0 bases to trimming and J lost 2 bases; unmatched junction nucleotides: 4. The CDR3 has 15 residues. CDR3 sequence reads: CASSVGVRGNYGYTF. In DNA form, the CDR3 reads TGTGCCAGCAGCGTAGGGGTCAGGGGGAACTATGGCTACACCTTC.

This sequence joins TRBV6-5 and TRBJ1-6; D remains ambiguous. Germline-derived CDR1 and CDR2 are MNHEY and SVGAGI. The CDR3 is 15 amino acids. Trimming pared 2 bases from V and 8 bases from J, leaving 13 bases between. The CDR3 DNA reads as TGTGCCAGCAGTTACGGTCCGGGTTTAGATTCACCCCTCCACTTT. As protein: CASSYGPGLDSPLHF.

J is TRBJ1-5 and V is TRBV2, with 8 bases matching TRBD1. Germline V gene sequence: CDR1 SNHLY, CDR2 FYNNEI. The CDR3 is 14 amino acids. V was clipped by 8 bases and J by 5 bases; unmatched bases: 8. The CDR3 bases are TGTGCCAGCTCTACTGGACAGGGACATCAGCCCCAGCATTTT. It codes for CASSTGQGHQPQHF.

V usage is TRBV3-1 (or the pseudogene TRBV3-2) and J usage is TRBJ1-5, with 7 bases identical to TRBD1. This CDR3 spans 16 amino acids. V shed 4 bases and J 4 bases; nucleotides not matched to a gene: 10. Germline CDR1 and CDR2: LGHDT and YNNKEL (reference sequence). The CDR3 DNA follows: TGTGCCAGCAGCCCCTCGGACAGGATGGGGAATCAGCCCCAGCATTTT. This sequence encodes CASSPSDRMGNQPQHF.

The chain employs TRBV3-1 (or the pseudogene TRBV3-2) and TRBJ2-7; 8 positions match TRBD2. Germline-derived CDR1 and CDR2 are LGHDT and YNNKEL (reference sequence). The CDR3 covers 14 residues. V lost 1 base, J lost 4 bases, and 3 bases stayed unmatched. CDR3 sequence reads: CASSQGSGAYEQYV. The CDR3 DNA reads TGTGCCAGCAGCCAAGGTAGCGGGGCTTACGAGCAGTACGTC.

The rearrangement uses TRBV24-1 and TRBJ2-7; TRBD2 aligns across 10 bases. V lost 0 bases, J lost 3 bases, and 13 bases stayed unmatched. The CDR3 runs to 19 residues. CDR1 KGHDR and CDR2 SFDVKD come from the germline V gene. CDR3 bases: TGTGCCACCAGTGATTTGCATATGGCTAGCGGGAGATCCGGCTACGAGCAGTACGTC. This codes for CATSDLHMASGRSGYEQYV.

A single count supports this clone. The V and J genes are TRBV5-8 and TRBJ1-2; the D gene is possibly TRBD1 (5 bases). The CDR3 consists of 15 residues. Germline V gene sequence: CDR1 SGHTS, CDR2 YDEGEE. The V end lost 5 bases, the J end lost 2 bases, and 16 bases lay between the germline ends. Here the CDR3 DNA reads TGTGCCAGCAGAACTTGGGGAGGGGCGAACTATGGCTACACCTTC. Its protein product is CASRTWGGANYGYTF.

The chain joins TRBV5-4 to TRBJ2-3; tentatively, D is TRBD2 (6 bases). This CDR3 is built from 18 residues. Per the germline V gene, CDR1 is SGHNT and CDR2 is YYREEE (reference sequence). V was clipped by 1 base and J by 0 bases, with 18 bases between them. CDR3 nucleotide sequence: TGTGCCAGCAGCTTGCCCGGCAGGCTAGCGTCTAGCACAGATACGCAGTATTTT. This gives the protein CASSLPGRLASSTDTQYF.

This clone occurred once. The chain links TRBV7-2 to TRBJ2-3; TRBD1 matches 9 bases. V lost 8 bases to trimming and J lost 0 bases; unmatched junction nucleotides: 3. The germline V gene encodes CDR1 SGHTA and CDR2 FQGNSA. There are 14 residues in the CDR3. The CDR3 protein is CASAGQGSTDTQYF. The DNA for the CDR3 is TGTGCCAGCGCGGGACAGGGTAGCACAGATACGCAGTATTTT.

This clone was detected a few times. The chain is built from TRBV4-1 and TRBJ1-1; D unclear. The CDR3 is 12 amino acids. The ends were cut back, 3 bases at V and 4 bases at J, with 6 bases in the middle. The germline V gene encodes CDR1 MGHRA and CDR2 YSYEKL. The DNA of the CDR3 is TGCGCCAGCAGCCAGGGCCTCACTGAAGCTTTCTTT. Translating it yields CASSQGLTEAFF.

V is TRBV5-4 and J is TRBJ2-7; TRBD2 aligns across 12 bases. The CDR3 totals 15 residues. V shed 4 bases and J 6 bases; nucleotides not matched to a gene: 8. The V gene's germline CDR1 is SGHNT and CDR2 YYREEE (reference sequence). CDR3 residues: CASSPGLAGLVEQYF. The CDR3 DNA reads TGTGCCAGCAGCCCCGGACTAGCGGGGTTGGTCGAGCAGTACTTC.

The chain uses TRBV6-5 and TRBJ2-5; TRBD2 matches at 7 bases. After removal of 8 bases from V and 2 bases from J, the junction contained 5 bases not matched to a gene. Germline-derived CDR1 and CDR2 are MNHEY and SVGAGI. The length of the CDR3 is 13 residues. The CDR3 DNA is TGTGCCAGCGGGAGGGCCTTACAAGAGACCCAGTACTTC. As protein: CASGRALQETQYF.

This chain links TRBV28 with TRBJ2-3, with 9 bases matching TRBD2. The CDR3 has 15 residues. V lost 7 bases to trimming and J lost 2 bases; unmatched junction nucleotides: 7. Germline loops: CDR1 MDHEN, CDR2 SYDVKM. CDR3 in amino acids: CASTPRGGDTDTQYF. The CDR3 nucleotides are TGTGCCAGCACCCCTCGCGGGGGGGACACAGATACGCAGTATTTT.

The chain has TRBV4-3 and TRBJ2-3; D is undetermined. CDR1 is LGHNA, CDR2 YSLEER, per germline. The CDR3 runs to 15 residues. Trimming took 2 bases from V and 6 from J, leaving 15 bases between them. CDR3 bases: TGCGCCAGCAGCCAAAACTGGGCCGCTCGGGATACGCAGTATTTT. It translates to CASSQNWAARDTQYF.